This T cell receptor beta chain was identified in a study of T-cell reconstitution after alpha-beta-depleted transplantation in children. Study-level findings and limits: After one year, T-cell counts and TCRbeta diversity mostly came from new T cells. Roughly two months post-transplant, alpha-beta T cells reportedly originated from several hundred graft clones that had expanded. From surviving recipient T cells and thymic progenitors came the high day-60 TCRbeta diversity observed in some patients.

After removal of 2 bases from V and 6 bases from J, the junction contained 7 bases not matched to a gene. Germline CDR1 is MNHEY and CDR2 is SVGAGI. CDR3 length equals 15 residues. This clonotype was seen many times. Its specificity is not known. As it was prepared, the TCRbeta library received unique molecular identifiers. TCRdb analysed the PCR reads with MiXCR anew, one entry per CDR3 protein. The sample contains roughly 76,000 distinct CDR3 sequences, approximately 11% of which appear only once. The sample in question was PBMCs, obtained before TCRalphabeta/CD19-depleted stem cell transplant. The receptor's source is a boy between 10 and 17 years old with acute myeloid leukemia, due to receive a stem cell transplant. V is TRBV6-5 and J is TRBJ1-2; 9 positions match TRBD1. The CDR3: CASSYTDRGTNGYTF. The CDR3 DNA follows: TGTGCCAGCAGTTACACAGACAGGGGGACAAATGGCTACACCTTC.